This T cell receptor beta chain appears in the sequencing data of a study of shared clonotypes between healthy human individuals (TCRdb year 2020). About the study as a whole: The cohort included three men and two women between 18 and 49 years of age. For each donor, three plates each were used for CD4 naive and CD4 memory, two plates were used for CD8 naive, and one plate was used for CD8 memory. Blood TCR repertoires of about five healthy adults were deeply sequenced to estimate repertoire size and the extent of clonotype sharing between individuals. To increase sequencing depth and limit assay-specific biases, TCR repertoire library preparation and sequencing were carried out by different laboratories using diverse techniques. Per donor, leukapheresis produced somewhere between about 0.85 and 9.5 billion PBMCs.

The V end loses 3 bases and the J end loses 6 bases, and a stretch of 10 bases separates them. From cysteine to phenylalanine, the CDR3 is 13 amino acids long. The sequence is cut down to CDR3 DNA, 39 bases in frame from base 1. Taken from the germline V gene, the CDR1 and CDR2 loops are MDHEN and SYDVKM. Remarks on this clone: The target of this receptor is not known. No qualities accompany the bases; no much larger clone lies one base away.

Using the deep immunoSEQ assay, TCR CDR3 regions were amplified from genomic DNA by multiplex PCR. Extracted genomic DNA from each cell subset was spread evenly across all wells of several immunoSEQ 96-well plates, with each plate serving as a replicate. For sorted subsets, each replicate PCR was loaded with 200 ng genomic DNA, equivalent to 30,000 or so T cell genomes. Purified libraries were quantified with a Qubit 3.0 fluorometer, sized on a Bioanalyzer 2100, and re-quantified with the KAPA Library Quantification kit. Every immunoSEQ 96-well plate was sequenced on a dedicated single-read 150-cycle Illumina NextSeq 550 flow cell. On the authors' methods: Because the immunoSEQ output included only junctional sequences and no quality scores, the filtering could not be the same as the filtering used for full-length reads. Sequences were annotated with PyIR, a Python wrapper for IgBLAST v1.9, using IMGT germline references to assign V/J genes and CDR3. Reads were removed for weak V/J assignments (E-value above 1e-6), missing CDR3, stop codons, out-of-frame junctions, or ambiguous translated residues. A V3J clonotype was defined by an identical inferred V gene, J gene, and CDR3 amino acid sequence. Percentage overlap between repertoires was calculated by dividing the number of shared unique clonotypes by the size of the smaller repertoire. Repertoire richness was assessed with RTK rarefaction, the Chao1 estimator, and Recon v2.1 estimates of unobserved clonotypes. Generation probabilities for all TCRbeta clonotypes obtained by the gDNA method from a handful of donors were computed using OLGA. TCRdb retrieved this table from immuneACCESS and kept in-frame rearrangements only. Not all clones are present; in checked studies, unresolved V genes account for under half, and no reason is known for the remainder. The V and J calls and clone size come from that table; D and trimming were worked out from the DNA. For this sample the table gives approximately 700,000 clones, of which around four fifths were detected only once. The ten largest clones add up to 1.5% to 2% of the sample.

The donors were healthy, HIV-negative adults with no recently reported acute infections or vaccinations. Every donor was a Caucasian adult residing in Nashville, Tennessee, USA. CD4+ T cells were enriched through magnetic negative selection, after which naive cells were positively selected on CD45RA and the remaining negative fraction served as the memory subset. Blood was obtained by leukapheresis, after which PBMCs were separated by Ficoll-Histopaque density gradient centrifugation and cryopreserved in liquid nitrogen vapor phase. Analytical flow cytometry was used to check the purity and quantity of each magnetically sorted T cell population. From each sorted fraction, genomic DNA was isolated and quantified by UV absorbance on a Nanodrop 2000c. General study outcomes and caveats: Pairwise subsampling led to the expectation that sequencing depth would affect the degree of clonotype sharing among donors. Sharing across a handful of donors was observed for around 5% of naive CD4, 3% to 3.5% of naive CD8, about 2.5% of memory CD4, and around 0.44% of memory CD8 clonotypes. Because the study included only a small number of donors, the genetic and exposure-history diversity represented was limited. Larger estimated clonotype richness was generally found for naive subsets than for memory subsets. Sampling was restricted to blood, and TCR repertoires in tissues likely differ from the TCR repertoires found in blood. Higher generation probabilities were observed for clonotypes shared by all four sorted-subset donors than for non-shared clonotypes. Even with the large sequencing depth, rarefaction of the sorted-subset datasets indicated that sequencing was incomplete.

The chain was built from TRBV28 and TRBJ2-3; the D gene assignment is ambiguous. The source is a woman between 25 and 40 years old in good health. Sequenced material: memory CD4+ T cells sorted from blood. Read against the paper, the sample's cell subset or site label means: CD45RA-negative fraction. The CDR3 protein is CASSLMGKDTQYF. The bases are TGTGCCAGCAGTTTGATGGGGAAGGATACGCAGTATTTT.